These T cell receptor beta chains were read from a single sample in a study of response to subunit inactivated influenza vaccine. MiXCR, applied by TCRdb to the RT-PCR reads, yields one record per CDR3 protein. The table includes approximately 500,000 distinct CDR3 sequences, approximately 12% detected once. Material: PBMCs from blood, obtained about 40 days after vaccination. Source of these receptors: a man in his fifties or sixties who received an inactivated influenza vaccine. Each CDR3 is given without its conserved first and last residue. The order of the fields is J gene, V gene, CDR3 protein.

TRBJ2-1,TRBV27,ASSFDRGRNEQF
TRBJ2-1,TRBV10-1,ASSAGGYNEQF
TRBJ1-6,TRBV4-2,ASSQTKDSPLH
TRBJ1-2,TRBV28,ADRGQDYGYT
TRBJ2-5,TRBV4-3,ASSQGLAGKTQY
TRBJ2-2,TRBV29-1,SVGGTSSVYTGELF
TRBJ2-7,TRBV4-2,ASSQETSGTSYEQY
TRBJ2-7,TRBV24-1,ATGDPYAFDEQY
TRBJ2-7,TRBV7-8,ASSLYPGQYYEQY
TRBJ2-3,TRBV9,ASTASGDTQY
TRBJ2-7,TRBV19,ASSPEGTGPYEQY
TRBJ2-7,TRBV29-1,SAGGQNSYEQY
TRBJ2-2,TRBV18,ASSPGQVRTGELF
TRBJ2-3,TRBV25-1,ASSDLTSTDTQY
TRBJ2-5,TRBV4-2,ASSQDRKEPQY
TRBJ2-7,TRBV5-1,ASSSQGYFDEQY
TRBJ1-2,TRBV14,ASSRMELRGYT
TRBJ2-5,TRBV11-2,ASSLRTRDRDPAQY
TRBJ1-2,TRBV12-3/TRBV12-4,ASSFAGLLYGYT
TRBJ2-1,TRBV20-1,SVEGGLGGPNEQF
TRBJ1-2,TRBV6-1,ASSAPGTGVGGYT
TRBJ2-7,TRBV28,ASSFRLASYEQY
TRBJ1-3,TRBV6-5,ASSYGQDSAPIY
TRBJ2-2,TRBV12-3/TRBV12-4,ASSLVADSNTGELF
TRBJ2-6,TRBV20-1,SARDKGSDRANVLT
TRBJ1-2,TRBV5-1,ASSEGHRGHYGYT
TRBJ2-5,TRBV7-2,ASSLGQGGGETQY
TRBJ1-3,TRBV30,AWSVGTSGNTIY
TRBJ2-3,TRBV29-1,SVHPGQAGNTQY
TRBJ1-1,TRBV20-1,SANGGGTLNTEAF
TRBJ2-3,TRBV12-3/TRBV12-4,ASSLEASTDTQY
TRBJ1-1,TRBV20-1,SARDIGGNTEAF
TRBJ2-7,TRBV5-6,ASSQSHRQDLTYEQY
TRBJ2-1,TRBV20-1,SASTGTAYNEQF
TRBJ2-1,TRBV15,ATSTPGTRGNEQF
TRBJ1-2,TRBV4-1,ASSQVGDPYYGYT
TRBJ2-7,TRBV4-3,ASSQMTGTYEQY
TRBJ2-5,TRBV7-2,ASSISRGSQETQY
TRBJ1-1,TRBV6-1,ASIKSGGTEAF
TRBJ1-5,TRBV20-1,SADRGGTGAGGPQH
TRBJ1-5,TRBV10-3,AISESGQGEGNQPQH
TRBJ2-2,TRBV10-3,ATGTSGGKNTGELF
TRBJ2-7,TRBV9,ASSVGDTPYEQY
TRBJ2-7,TRBV10-3,AITKTGQTYEQY